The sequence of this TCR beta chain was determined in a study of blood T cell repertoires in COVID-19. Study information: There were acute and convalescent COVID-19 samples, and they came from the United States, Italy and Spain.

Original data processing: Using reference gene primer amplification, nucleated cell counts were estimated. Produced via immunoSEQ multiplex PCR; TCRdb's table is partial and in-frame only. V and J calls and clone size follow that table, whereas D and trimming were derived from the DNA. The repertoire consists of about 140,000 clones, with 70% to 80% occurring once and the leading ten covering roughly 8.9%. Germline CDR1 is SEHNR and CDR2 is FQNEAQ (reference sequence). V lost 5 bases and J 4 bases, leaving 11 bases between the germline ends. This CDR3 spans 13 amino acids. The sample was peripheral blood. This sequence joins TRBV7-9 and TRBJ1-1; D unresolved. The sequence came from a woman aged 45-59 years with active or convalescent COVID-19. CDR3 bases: TGTGCCAGCAGCCGTACAGAATCCACTGAAGCTTTCTTT. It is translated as CASSRTESTEAFF.